This T cell receptor beta chain was sequenced during a study of T cell responses to AZD1222 COVID-19 vaccine. Study findings and constraints: Baseline antibody screening turned up just a handful of seropositive AZD1222 recipients. Two doses of AZD1222 preceded a rise in Spike-specific TCR breadth and depth. Donor demographics were predominantly white British with a female majority; clonal diversity may be underestimated.

Sequenced by immunoSEQ multiplex PCR; TCRdb stores in-frame clones only, minus some. The sample has hundreds of thousands of clones, 90% to 95% seen once; the top ten hold 0.55%. Points on this clone: Antigen: not known.

This clonotype was sampled from an adult who received the AZD1222 COVID-19 vaccine. The source was peripheral blood, collected 28 days after the second AZD1222 dose.

The CDR3 protein is CASSLGTARGLNYGYTF. CDR3 in DNA: TGCGCCAGCAGCCTTGGGACAGCGAGGGGCCTTAACTATGGCTACACCTTC. The chain uses TRBV4-1 and TRBJ1-2; TRBD1 matches 7 bases. The CDR3 covers 17 residues. Unmatched junction bases numbered 12, after V lost 4 bases and J lost 1 base. Germline-derived CDR1 and CDR2 are MGHRA and YSYEKL.